These 30 T cell receptor beta chains came from one sample sequenced in a study of blood T cell repertoires in COVID-19. The protocol was immunoSEQ multiplex PCR, while the TCRdb copy is restricted to in-frame clones and leaves out a portion. This table has approximately 100,000 clones, 87% appearing once. The sample comprised peripheral blood. The receptor source for this set is a man aged 45-65 years in a cohort sampled during active COVID-19.

This chain uses TRBV6-5 with TRBJ1-3, with a weak D call TRBD1 (6 bases). The V end was cut by 5 bases, the J end by 4 bases, with 9 bases between. Germline values: CDR1 MNHEY, CDR2 SVGAGI. The CDR3 covers 13 residues. The DNA of the CDR3 is TGTGCCAGCAGTCCCACAGGGGGAAACACCATATATTTT. It codes for CASSPTGGNTIYF.

The chain joins TRBV3-1 (or the pseudogene TRBV3-2) to TRBJ2-5, with TRBD2 matching 7 bases. Germline-derived CDR1 and CDR2 are LGHDT and YNNKEL (reference sequence). This CDR3 is 15 amino acids long. Germline trimming cut 1 base from V and 4 bases from J; bases unmatched to any gene: 6. CDR3 coding DNA: TGTGCCAGCAGCCAAGTTCGGGGGGAAGCAGAGACCCAGTACTTC. Its protein product is CASSQVRGEAETQYF.

This chain joins TRBV11-2 and TRBJ2-3, with 9 bases fitting TRBD2. Trimming removed 1 base from V and 4 bases from J; junction bases left unmatched: 9. This CDR3 has 17 amino acids. The germline V gene has CDR1 SGHAT and CDR2 FQNNGV. In nucleotides, the CDR3 is TGTGCCAGCAGCTTAGTGTTTGGCGGGGGGGGCGCAGATACGCAGTATTTT. It yields the protein CASSLVFGGGGADTQYF.

The V and J genes are TRBV5-1 and TRBJ2-5, with 9 bases aligning to TRBD2. J was trimmed by 6 bases and V by 4 bases; bases with no gene match: 7. Germline V gene sequence: CDR1 SGHRS, CDR2 YFSETQ. This CDR3 has 14 residues. CDR3 sequence: CASSGVSGGKTQYF. CDR3 DNA: TGCGCCAGCAGCGGAGTTAGCGGGGGAAAGACCCAGTACTTC.

The chain carries TRBV19 and TRBJ1-1; 9 nucleotides match TRBD1. The CDR3 runs to 15 residues. J gave up 5 bases and V 5 bases, and 9 bases lay outside the gene matches. CDR1 is LNHDA and CDR2 is SQIVND in the germline V gene (reference sequence). The CDR3 protein is CASSSDGQGTTEAFF. In DNA, the CDR3 is TGTGCCAGTAGTTCCGATGGACAGGGGACTACTGAAGCTTTCTTT.

J is TRBJ2-2 and V is TRBV9, with TRBD2 identical over 7 bases. With 4 bases clipped from V and 4 bases from J, the junction kept 7 bases outside the gene matches. The CDR3 spans 15 residues. From germline, CDR1 is SGDLS and CDR2 YYNGEE. For the CDR3, the DNA is TGTGCCAGCAGCACCGTGGGGGGGGTCACCGGGGAGCTGTTTTTT. Translated, it gives CASSTVGGVTGELFF. Full variable domain (missing parts from reference TRBV9 and TRBJ2-2): DSGVTQTPKHLITATGQRVTLRCSPRSGDLSVYWYQQSLDQGLQFLIQYYNGEERAKGNILERFSAQQFPDLHSELNLSSLELGDSALYFCASSTVGGVTGELFFGEGSRLTVL.

Only a few counts were recorded for this clone. This chain uses TRBV19 with TRBJ2-3; 13 bases are shared with TRBD2. CDR3 length: 18 amino acids. The junction had 10 bases not matched to a gene; V was cut back by 4 bases and J by 3 bases. Germline V gives CDR1 LNHDA, CDR2 SQIVND (reference sequence). The CDR3 DNA follows: TGTGCCAGTAGTACGTACTGGACTAGCGGGGGCCAAACAGATACGCAGTATTTT. It is translated as CASSTYWTSGGQTDTQYF.

The chain combines TRBV7-2 with TRBJ1-1; D possibly corresponds to TRBD1 (6 bases). This CDR3 region has 11 residues. CDR1 SGHTA and CDR2 FQGNSA come from the germline V gene. Trimming took off 9 bases at V and 4 bases at J, with 9 bases between the two ends. The CDR3: CASRQVTEAFF. The CDR3 bases are TGTGCCAGTCGACAGGTCACTGAAGCTTTCTTT.

The chain recombines TRBV6-5 with TRBJ1-3, with D maybe TRBD1 (6 bases). The CDR3 has 15 amino acids. Germline values: CDR1 MNHEY, CDR2 SVGAGI. V dropped 8 bases and J dropped 0 bases, with 14 bases sitting between them. The CDR3 spells CASATGQRSGNTIYF. The CDR3 coding sequence is TGTGCCAGCGCTACCGGACAGCGCTCTGGAAACACCATATATTTT.

J is TRBJ1-6 and V is TRBV5-6; D might be TRBD1 (6 bases). In germline, CDR1 is SGHDT, CDR2 YYEEEE. The CDR3 runs 15 residues. V was clipped by 4 bases and J by 9 bases, with 17 bases between them. Here the CDR3 reads CASSPSFRGGSPLHF. The DNA for the CDR3 is TGTGCCAGCAGCCCCTCGTTCAGGGGCGGTTCACCCCTCCACTTT.

The rearrangement uses TRBV10-1 and TRBJ2-6, with TRBD2 matching 8 bases. The CDR3 extends over 17 amino acids. V dropped 6 bases and J dropped 4; count of bases not matched to a gene: 11. CDR1 WNHNN and CDR2 SYGVQD come from the germline V gene (reference sequence). CDR3 DNA sequence: TGCGCCAGCAGACCGTGGGGCGGGGGGCCAGGGGCCAACGTCCTGACTTTC. Its translation is CASRPWGGGPGANVLTF.

This rearrangement joins TRBV3-1 (or the pseudogene TRBV3-2) to TRBJ2-1, with 8 bases identical to TRBD2. This CDR3 has 13 residues. V was clipped by 3 bases and J by 9 bases; unmatched bases: 4. In germline, CDR1 is LGHDT, CDR2 YNNKEL (reference sequence). CDR3: CASSQGLGIEQFF. In DNA, the CDR3 is TGTGCCAGCAGCCAGGGACTAGGCATTGAGCAGTTCTTC.

As concerns this clone: Germline is not matched at one junction end, which may reflect a read error. The rearrangement links TRBV11-3 to TRBJ2-2; the D gene is possibly TRBD2 (5 bases). The V gene's germline CDR1 is SGHNT and CDR2 YENEEA. The CDR3 extends over 16 amino acids. In nucleotides, the CDR3 is TGTGCCAGCAGTCAATTCTGTAGATCCGAACACCGGGGAGCTGTTTTT. Translated, it gives CASSQFCRSEHRGAVF.

This clone turned up a few times. V usage is TRBV3-1 (or the pseudogene TRBV3-2) and J usage is TRBJ2-5; 8 bases align to TRBD1. This CDR3 region has 15 residues. In germline, CDR1 is LGHDT, CDR2 YNNKEL (reference sequence). The V segment lost 1 base and the J segment 7 bases; nucleotides outside the gene matches: 8. CDR3 protein: CASSQAAGGFGTQYF. DNA for the CDR3: TGTGCCAGCAGCCAAGCGGCAGGGGGCTTCGGGACCCAGTACTTC.

The chain employs TRBV5-1 and TRBJ1-1; maybe TRBD1 (5 bases). Deletions cut 3 bases from V and 5 bases from J, with 11 bases between. CDR3 length: 13 amino acids. Germline-derived CDR1 and CDR2 are SGHRS and YFSETQ. The CDR3 spells CASSSQRGTEAFF. Here the CDR3 DNA reads TGCGCCAGCAGCTCTCAGCGGGGGACTGAAGCTTTCTTT.

The chain combines TRBV12-5 with TRBJ1-2, with D possibly matching TRBD1 (6 bases). The germline V gene encodes CDR1 LGHNT and CDR2 FRNRAP. This CDR3 contains 13 residues. V lost 1 base and J 7 bases, leaving 10 bases between the germline ends. CDR3: CASGLGQEGGYTF. The DNA for the CDR3 is TGTGCTAGTGGTTTGGGACAGGAAGGTGGCTACACCTTC.

This chain joins TRBV9 and TRBJ1-1; D might be TRBD1 (5 bases). With 0 bases removed from V and 5 bases from J, the gap between germline ends came to 14 bases. Germline V gene lookup returns CDR1 SGDLS and CDR2 YYNGEE. This CDR3 has 15 residues. The CDR3 DNA is TGTGCCAGCAGCGTAGCAGAGGTGGGGGGGACTGAAGCTTTCTTT. It translates to CASSVAEVGGTEAFF.

The V and J genes are TRBV7-6 and TRBJ2-3; weak D call: TRBD1 (5 bases). Germline V gene lookup returns CDR1 SGHVS and CDR2 FNYEAQ. Trimming pared 5 bases from V and 3 bases from J, leaving 21 bases between. The CDR3 length is 17 residues. CDR3 in amino acids: CASSRSPGPIPTDTQYF. CDR3 in DNA: TGTGCCAGCAGCCGTTCCCCAGGGCCGATTCCGACAGATACGCAGTATTTT.

This clone was detected once. The chain couples TRBV5-1 to TRBJ2-2, with 8 positions matching TRBD2. This CDR3 is 16 amino acids long. The germline gives CDR1 SGHRS, CDR2 YFSETQ. V lost 4 bases, J lost 5 bases, and 10 bases stayed unmatched. The CDR3 DNA reads as TGCGCCAGCAGCCTGTCAGCGGGGGCGAGAACCGGGGAGCTGTTTTTT. It encodes CASSLSAGARTGELFF.

V is TRBV5-6 and J is TRBJ2-7; D perhaps matches TRBD1 (7 bases). Germline V CDR1 and CDR2: SGHDT, YYEEEE. Trimming pared 4 bases from V and 0 bases from J, leaving 11 bases between. This CDR3 region has 14 residues. In DNA form, the CDR3 reads TGTGCCAGCAGCGGCGGGACAGCCTCCTACGAGCAGTACGTC. The encoded protein is CASSGGTASYEQYV.

The chain combines TRBV9 with TRBJ2-3; D is possibly TRBD2 (7 bases). V lost 2 bases and J lost 3, with 13 bases in between. The CDR3 runs to 15 residues. From germline, CDR1 is SGDLS and CDR2 YYNGEE. CDR3 protein: CASSVGAGATDTQYF. The CDR3 DNA sequence: TGTGCCAGCAGCGTTGGGGCGGGGGCGACAGATACGCAGTATTTT.

The chain has TRBV6-4 and TRBJ2-7, with 8 bases that match TRBD1. The CDR3 spans 15 residues. The V gene's germline CDR1 is MRHNA and CDR2 SNTAGT. The V gene end was trimmed by 5 bases and the J gene end by 3 bases; junction bases not matched to a gene: 9. The CDR3: CASSPVAGGGYEQYF. CDR3 nucleotides: TGTGCCAGCAGTCCCGTGGCAGGGGGCGGCTACGAGCAGTACTTC.

The gene calls are TRBV19 and TRBJ2-3; D ambiguous. V was clipped by 2 bases and J by 4 bases, with 13 bases between them. The CDR3 contains 15 residues. Germline assignment: CDR1 LNHDA and CDR2 SQIVND (reference sequence). Here the CDR3 reads CASSIRRLAPDTQYF. For the CDR3, the DNA is TGTGCCAGTAGTATACGGCGACTGGCCCCAGATACGCAGTATTTT.

The chain employs TRBV24-1 and TRBJ2-5; D might be TRBD1 (5 bases). Germline assignment: CDR1 KGHDR and CDR2 SFDVKD. Trimming removed 5 bases at V and 1 base at J, with 10 bases between. This CDR3 has 14 residues. CDR3 sequence (DNA): TGTGCCACCAGTGGAAGGGGTGCCCAAGAGACCCAGTACTTC. This encodes CATSGRGAQETQYF.

The rearrangement joins TRBV7-2 to TRBJ2-2; D remains unclear. The CDR3 is 14 amino acids. CDR1 and CDR2 from the germline V gene are SGHTA and FQGNSA. The V gene lost 1 base and the J gene lost 5 bases, with 8 bases spanning the gap. This CDR3 is CASSLVSRTGELFF. The CDR3, as DNA: TGTGCCAGCAGCTTAGTTAGCCGAACCGGGGAGCTGTTTTTT.

The chain carries TRBV2 and TRBJ2-7; 8 bases map to TRBD2. The CDR3 extends over 15 amino acids. Trimming at V came to 5 bases and at J to 0 bases, leaving 6 bases not matched to a gene. The germline CDR1 and CDR2 sequences are SNHLY and FYNNEI. The CDR3 DNA reads as TGTGCCAGCAGTACCCACGGGGGGGTCTCCTACGAGCAGTACTTC. Its translation is CASSTHGGVSYEQYF. Supplemented by reference TRBV2 and TRBJ2-7, the full variable domain reads EPEVTQTPSHQVTQMGQEVILRCVPISNHLYFYWYRQILGQKVEFLVSFYNNEISEKSEIFDDQFSVERPDGSNFTLKIRSTKLEDSAMYFCASSTHGGVSYEQYFGPGTRLTVT.

The chain combines TRBV24-1 with TRBJ2-5; 7 nucleotides match TRBD1. From germline, CDR1 is KGHDR and CDR2 SFDVKD. The CDR3 spans 14 residues. V lost 3 bases, J lost 4 bases, and 4 bases stayed unmatched. CDR3: CATSDHGTAETQYF. The CDR3 nucleotides are TGTGCCACCAGTGATCATGGGACAGCAGAGACCCAGTACTTC.

This clone has just one count. The genes are TRBV6-5 and TRBJ1-1; D unresolved. The CDR3 is made up of 15 amino acids. The germline CDR1 and CDR2 sequences are MNHEY and SVGAGI. V was trimmed by 0 bases and J by 1 base, leaving 9 bases between them. CDR3 coding DNA: TGTGCCAGCAGTTACTCTACGAGGCCGAACACTGAAGCTTTCTTT. Its translation is CASSYSTRPNTEAFF.

The CDR3: CASTRGVGNTEAFF. In DNA form, the CDR3 reads TGCGCCAGCACCCGGGGTGTAGGGAACACTGAAGCTTTCTTT. The chain combines TRBV5-1 with TRBJ1-1; D is undetermined. Germline CDR1 and CDR2: SGHRS and YFSETQ. The V gene lost 6 bases and the J gene lost 1 base, with 13 bases spanning the gap. The CDR3 has 14 amino acids. The full variable domain, completed using reference TRBV5-1 and TRBJ1-1, is KAGVTQTPRYLIKTRGQQVTLSCSPISGHRSVSWYQQTPGQGLQFLFEYFSETQRNKGNFPGRFSGRQFSNSRSEMNVSTLELGDSALYLCASTRGVGNTEAFFGQGTRLTVV.

V gene TRBV15 combines with J gene TRBJ2-1; no clear D. CDR1 and CDR2 (germline): LNHNV, YYDKDF (reference sequence). Trimming took 0 bases from V and 4 from J, leaving 13 bases between them. The CDR3 runs 16 residues. The CDR3 DNA follows: TGTGCCACCAGCAGAGATCGCGGTAGGTTATACAATGAGCAGTTCTTC. Translation gives CATSRDRGRLYNEQFF.